The clone carrying this T cell receptor (beta chain) occurred many times. Its matching antigen is unknown. cDNA was made by 5'RACE with 10-nucleotide random UMIs. TCRdb recomputed calls from the 5' RACE reads with MiXCR, one row per CDR3 protein. The sample lists tens of thousands of distinct CDR3 sequences; around 4% were seen once. The sample belongs to a study of neurological immune-mediated disorders. Points from the study as a whole: The most TCR clonal expansion was seen in HTLV-1-associated myelopathy, and the least was seen in multiple sclerosis, which fell below healthy controls.

The CDR3 extends over 15 amino acids. Germline CDR1 is SGDLS and CDR2 is YYNGEE. V lost 4 bases to trimming and J lost 2 bases; unmatched junction nucleotides: 6. The unsorted libraries were made from 2 million PBMCs kept at -80 C. Input material: PBMCs. This clonotype was sampled from a man under 40 with multiple sclerosis. The rearrangement joins TRBV9 to TRBJ2-3, with TRBD2 matching 8 bases. The CDR3 sequence: CASSRTSGFTDTQYF. The CDR3 nucleotides are TGTGCCAGCAGCCGAACTAGCGGCTTCACAGATACGCAGTATTTT.